The clone carrying this T cell receptor (beta chain) was picked up a small number of times. Antigen specificity is unknown. Trimming took 3 bases from V and 4 from J, leaving 10 bases between them. CDR3 size: 13 residues. CDR1 and CDR2 (germline): SGHNT, YYREEE (reference sequence). It was healthy bone marrow donors who served as donors. Amplification used 60 Vbeta primers and 13 Jbeta primers. Method: immunoSEQ multiplex PCR; TCRdb's copy keeps in-frame clones and lacks some. The sample includes tens of thousands of clones, approximately 81% of them seen just once. This sample is part of a study of cytomegalovirus exposure and HLA in healthy donors. Findings and limits, study-wide: Generally TCR sequences proved uncommon, though certain public TCRs appeared in numerous donors. A previous analysis found most TCR beta V segments productive roughly 90% or roughly 30% of the time.

The chain joins TRBV5-4 to TRBJ2-5, with D uncertain. What was sequenced was PBMCs. The source is a girl aged 2-10 years in good health and CMV-seropositive. In DNA form, the CDR3 reads TGTGCCAGCAGCTCCACCCCGGGAGAGACCCAGTACTTC. The encoded protein is CASSSTPGETQYF. Full variable domain (missing parts from reference TRBV5-4 and TRBJ2-5): ETGVTQSPTHLIKTRGQQVTLRCSSQSGHNTVSWYQQALGQGPQFIFQYYREEENGRGNFPPRFSGLQFPNYSSELNVNALELDDSALYLCASSSTPGETQYFGPGTRLLVL.